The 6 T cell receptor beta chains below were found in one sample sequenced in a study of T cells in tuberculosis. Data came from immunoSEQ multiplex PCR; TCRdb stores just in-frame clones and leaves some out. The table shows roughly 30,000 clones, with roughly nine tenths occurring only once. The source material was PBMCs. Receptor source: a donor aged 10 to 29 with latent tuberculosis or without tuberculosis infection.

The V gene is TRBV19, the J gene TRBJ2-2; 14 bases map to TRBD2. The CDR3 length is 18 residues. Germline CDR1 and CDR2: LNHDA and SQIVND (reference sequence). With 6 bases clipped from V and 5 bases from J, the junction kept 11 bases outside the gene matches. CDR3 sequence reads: CASRPGLAGELGTGELFF. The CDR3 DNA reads TGTGCCAGTAGACCGGGACTAGCGGGAGAGTTAGGGACCGGGGAGCTGTTTTTT.

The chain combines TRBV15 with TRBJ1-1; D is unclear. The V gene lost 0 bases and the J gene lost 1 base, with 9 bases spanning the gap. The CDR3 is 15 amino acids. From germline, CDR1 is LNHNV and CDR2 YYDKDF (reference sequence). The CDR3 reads CATSREVLKNTEAFF. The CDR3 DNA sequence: TGTGCCACCAGCAGAGAGGTTCTAAAGAACACTGAAGCTTTCTTT.

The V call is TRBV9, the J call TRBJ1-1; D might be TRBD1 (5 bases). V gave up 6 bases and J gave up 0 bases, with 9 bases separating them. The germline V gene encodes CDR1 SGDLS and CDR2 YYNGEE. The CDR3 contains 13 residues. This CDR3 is CASNAGMNTEAFF. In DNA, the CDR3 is TGTGCCAGCAATGCAGGGATGAACACTGAAGCTTTCTTT.

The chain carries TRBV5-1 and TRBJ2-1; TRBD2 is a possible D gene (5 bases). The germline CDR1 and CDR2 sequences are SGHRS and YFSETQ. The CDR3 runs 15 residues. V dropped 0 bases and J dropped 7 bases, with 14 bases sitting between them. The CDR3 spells CASSLVGYPGNEQFF. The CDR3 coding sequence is TGCGCCAGCAGCTTGGTGGGCTACCCGGGAAATGAGCAGTTCTTC. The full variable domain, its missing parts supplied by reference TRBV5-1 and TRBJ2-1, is KAGVTQTPRYLIKTRGQQVTLSCSPISGHRSVSWYQQTPGQGLQFLFEYFSETQRNKGNFPGRFSGRQFSNSRSEMNVSTLELGDSALYLCASSLVGYPGNEQFFGPGTRLTVL.

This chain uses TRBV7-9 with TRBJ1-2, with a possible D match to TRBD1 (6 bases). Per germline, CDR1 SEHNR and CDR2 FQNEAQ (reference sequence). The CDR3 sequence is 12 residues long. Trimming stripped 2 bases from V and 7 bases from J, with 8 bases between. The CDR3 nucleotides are TGTGCCAGCAGCTTATTAGGGGGTGGCTACACCTTC. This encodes CASSLLGGGYTF.

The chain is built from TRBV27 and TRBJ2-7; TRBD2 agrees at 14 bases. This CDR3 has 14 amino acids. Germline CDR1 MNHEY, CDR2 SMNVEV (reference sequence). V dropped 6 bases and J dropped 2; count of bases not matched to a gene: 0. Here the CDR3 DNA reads TGTGCCAGCAGGGGACTAGCGGGAGCCTACGAGCAGTACTTC. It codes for CASRGLAGAYEQYF.